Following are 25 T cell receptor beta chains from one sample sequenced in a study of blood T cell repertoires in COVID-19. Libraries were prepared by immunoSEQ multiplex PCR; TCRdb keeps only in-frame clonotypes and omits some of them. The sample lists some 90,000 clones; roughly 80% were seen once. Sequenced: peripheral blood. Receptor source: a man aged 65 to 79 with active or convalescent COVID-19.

CDR3 in DNA: TGTGCCAGCAGTTTACTAGCGGGGGGGCAAGAGACCCAGTACTTC. It yields the protein CASSLLAGGQETQYF. The chain carries TRBV6-5 and TRBJ2-5, with 13 bases matching TRBD2. This CDR3 is built from 15 residues. Germline-derived CDR1 and CDR2 are MNHEY and SVGAGI. V trimming: 4 bases; J trimming: 2 bases; junction bases outside the gene matches: 1.

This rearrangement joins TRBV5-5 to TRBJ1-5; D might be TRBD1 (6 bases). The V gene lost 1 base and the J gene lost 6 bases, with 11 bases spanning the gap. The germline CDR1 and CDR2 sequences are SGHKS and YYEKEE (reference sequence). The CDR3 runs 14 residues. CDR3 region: CASSLRGTLQPQHF. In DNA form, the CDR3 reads TGTGCCAGCAGCTTGAGGGGGACACTTCAGCCCCAGCATTTT.

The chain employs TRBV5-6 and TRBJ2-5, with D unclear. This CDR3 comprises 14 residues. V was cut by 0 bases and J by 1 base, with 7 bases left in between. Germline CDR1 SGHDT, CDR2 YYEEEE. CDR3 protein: CASSLGLPQETQYF. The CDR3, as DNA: TGTGCCAGCAGCTTGGGTCTACCCCAAGAGACCCAGTACTTC.

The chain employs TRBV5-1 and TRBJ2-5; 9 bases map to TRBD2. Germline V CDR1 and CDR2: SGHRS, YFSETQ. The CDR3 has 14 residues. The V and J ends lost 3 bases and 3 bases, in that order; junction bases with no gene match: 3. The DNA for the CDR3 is TGCGCCAGCAGCTCCTCTAGCGGGGAAGAGACCCAGTACTTC. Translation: CASSSSSGEETQYF.

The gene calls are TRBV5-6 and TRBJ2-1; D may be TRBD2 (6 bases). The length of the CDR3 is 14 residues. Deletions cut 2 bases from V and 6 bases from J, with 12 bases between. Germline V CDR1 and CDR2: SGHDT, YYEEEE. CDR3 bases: TGTGCCAGCAGCTTTGGCGGGGTTCTCAATGAGCAGTTCTTC. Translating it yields CASSFGGVLNEQFF.

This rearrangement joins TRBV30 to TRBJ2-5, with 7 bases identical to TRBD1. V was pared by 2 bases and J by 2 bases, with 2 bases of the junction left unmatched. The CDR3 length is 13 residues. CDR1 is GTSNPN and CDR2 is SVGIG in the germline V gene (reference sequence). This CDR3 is CAWSRDRQETQYF. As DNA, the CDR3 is TGTGCCTGGAGTAGGGACAGACAAGAGACCCAGTACTTC.

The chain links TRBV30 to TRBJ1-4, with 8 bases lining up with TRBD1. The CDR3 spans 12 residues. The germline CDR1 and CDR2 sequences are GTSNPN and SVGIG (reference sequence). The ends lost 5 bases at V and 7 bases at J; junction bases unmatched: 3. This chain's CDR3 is CAWGQGTEKLFF. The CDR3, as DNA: TGTGCCTGGGGACAGGGAACTGAAAAACTGTTTTTT.

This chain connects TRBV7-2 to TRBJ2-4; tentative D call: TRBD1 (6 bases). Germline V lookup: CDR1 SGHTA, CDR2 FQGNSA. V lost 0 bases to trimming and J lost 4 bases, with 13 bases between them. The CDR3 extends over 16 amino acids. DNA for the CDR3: TGTGCCAGCAGCTTAGCATACAGGGATACTAAAAACATTCAGTACTTC. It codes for CASSLAYRDTKNIQYF. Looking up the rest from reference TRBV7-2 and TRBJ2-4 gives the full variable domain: GAGVSQSPSNKVTEKGKDVELRCDPISGHTALYWYRQSLGQGLEFLIYFQGNSAPDKSGLPSDRFSAERTGGSVSTLTIQRTQQEDSAVYLCASSLAYRDTKNIQYFGAGTRLSVL.

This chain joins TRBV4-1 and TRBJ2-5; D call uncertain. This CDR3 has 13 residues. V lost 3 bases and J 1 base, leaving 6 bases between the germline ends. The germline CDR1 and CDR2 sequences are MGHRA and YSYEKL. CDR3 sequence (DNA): TGCGCCAGCAGCCAGTGGCTCCAAGAGACCCAGTACTTC. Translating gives CASSQWLQETQYF.

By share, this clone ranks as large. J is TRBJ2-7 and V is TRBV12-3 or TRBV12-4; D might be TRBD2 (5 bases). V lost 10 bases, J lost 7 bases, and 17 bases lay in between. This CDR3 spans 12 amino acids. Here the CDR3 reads CATSFYPGEQYF. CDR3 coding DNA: TGTGCCACCTCATTCTACCCGGGAGAGCAGTACTTC.

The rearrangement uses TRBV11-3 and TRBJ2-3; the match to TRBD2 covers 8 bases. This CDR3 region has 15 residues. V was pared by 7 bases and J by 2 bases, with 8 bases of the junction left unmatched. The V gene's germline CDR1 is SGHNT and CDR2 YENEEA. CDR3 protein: CASMLARGVTDTQYF. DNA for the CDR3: TGTGCCAGCATGCTAGCGCGGGGGGTCACAGATACGCAGTATTTT.

CDR3 in DNA: TGCGCCAGCAGACTACAGGGGGTAGATAACTATGGCTACACCTTC. This sequence encodes CASRLQGVDNYGYTF. The chain carries TRBV10-1 and TRBJ1-2, with 8 positions matching TRBD1. The germline CDR1 and CDR2 sequences are WNHNN and SYGVQD (reference sequence). CDR3 length: 15 residues. V shed 6 bases, J shed 1 base, and the junction held 7 bases outside the gene matches.

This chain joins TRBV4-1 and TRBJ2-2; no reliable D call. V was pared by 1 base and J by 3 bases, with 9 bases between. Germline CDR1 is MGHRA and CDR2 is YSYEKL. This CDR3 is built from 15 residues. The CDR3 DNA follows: TGCGCCAGCAGCCAAGTATTTCGAGACACCGGGGAGCTGTTTTTT. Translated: CASSQVFRDTGELFF.

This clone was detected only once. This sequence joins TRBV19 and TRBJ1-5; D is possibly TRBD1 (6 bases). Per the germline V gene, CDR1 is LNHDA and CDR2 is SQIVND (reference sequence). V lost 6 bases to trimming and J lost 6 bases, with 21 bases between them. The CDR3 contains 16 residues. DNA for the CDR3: TGTGCCAGTAGGTCTCAGGGGCCTCTTTATGTTCAGCCCCAGCATTTT. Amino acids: CASRSQGPLYVQPQHF.

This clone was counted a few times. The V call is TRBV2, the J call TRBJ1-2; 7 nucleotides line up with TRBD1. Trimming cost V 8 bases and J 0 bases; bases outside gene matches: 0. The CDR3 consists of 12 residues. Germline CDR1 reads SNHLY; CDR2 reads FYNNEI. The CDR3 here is CASGTANYGYTF. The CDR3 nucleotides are TGTGCCAGCGGGACAGCTAACTATGGCTACACCTTC.

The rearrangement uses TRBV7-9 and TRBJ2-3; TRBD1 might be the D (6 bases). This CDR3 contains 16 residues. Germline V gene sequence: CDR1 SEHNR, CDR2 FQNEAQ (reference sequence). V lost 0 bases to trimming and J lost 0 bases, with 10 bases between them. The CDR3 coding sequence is TGTGCCAGCAGCTTAGCTGGACAGTCTAGCACAGATACGCAGTATTTT. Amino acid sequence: CASSLAGQSSTDTQYF.

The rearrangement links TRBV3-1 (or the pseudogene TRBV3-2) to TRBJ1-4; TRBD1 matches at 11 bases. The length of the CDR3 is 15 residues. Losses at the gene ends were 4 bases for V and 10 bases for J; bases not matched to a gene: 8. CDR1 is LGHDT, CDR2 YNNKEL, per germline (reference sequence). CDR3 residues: CASSLRTGGHRKLFF. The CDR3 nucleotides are TGTGCCAGCAGCCTCAGGACAGGGGGCCACAGAAAACTGTTTTTT.

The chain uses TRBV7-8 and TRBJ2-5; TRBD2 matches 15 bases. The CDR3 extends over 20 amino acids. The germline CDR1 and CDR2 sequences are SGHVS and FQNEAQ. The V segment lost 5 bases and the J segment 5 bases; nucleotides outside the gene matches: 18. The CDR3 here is CASSRGTSGGTRGFYETQYF. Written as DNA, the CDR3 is TGTGCCAGCAGCCGAGGGACTAGCGGGGGGACCAGGGGATTTTATGAGACCCAGTACTTC.

The CDR3 region is CATSRGLSSGNTIYF. For the CDR3, the DNA is TGTGCCACGAGCAGGGGGCTCAGCTCTGGAAACACCATATATTTT. The rearrangement links TRBV6-5 to TRBJ1-3; 8 nucleotides line up with TRBD1. CDR3 length: 15 amino acids. Germline CDR1 and CDR2: MNHEY and SVGAGI. Trimming at V came to 10 bases and at J to 0 bases, leaving 8 bases not matched to a gene.

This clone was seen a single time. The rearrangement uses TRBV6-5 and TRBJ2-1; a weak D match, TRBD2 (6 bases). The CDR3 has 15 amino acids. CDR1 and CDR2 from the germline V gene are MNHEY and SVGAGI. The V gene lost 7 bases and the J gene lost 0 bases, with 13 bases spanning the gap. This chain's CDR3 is CASKWRASSYNEQFF. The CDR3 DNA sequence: TGTGCCAGCAAGTGGAGGGCAAGCTCCTACAATGAGCAGTTCTTC.

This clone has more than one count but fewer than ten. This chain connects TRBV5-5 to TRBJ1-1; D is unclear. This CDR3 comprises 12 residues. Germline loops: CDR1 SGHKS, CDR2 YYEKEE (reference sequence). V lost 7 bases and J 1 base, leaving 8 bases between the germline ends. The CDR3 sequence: CASGGTNTEAFF. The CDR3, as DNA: TGTGCCAGCGGCGGCACGAACACTGAAGCTTTCTTT.

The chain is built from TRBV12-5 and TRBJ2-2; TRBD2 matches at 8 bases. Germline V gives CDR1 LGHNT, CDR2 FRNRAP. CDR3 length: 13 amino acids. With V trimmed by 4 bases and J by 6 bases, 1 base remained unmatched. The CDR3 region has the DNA TGTGCTAGTGGTTCCGGGGGGGCCGGGGAGCTGTTTTTT. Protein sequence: CASGSGGAGELFF.

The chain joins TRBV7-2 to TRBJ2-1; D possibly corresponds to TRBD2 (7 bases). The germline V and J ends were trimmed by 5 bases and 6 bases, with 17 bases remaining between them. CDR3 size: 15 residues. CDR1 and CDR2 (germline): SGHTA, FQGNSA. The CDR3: CASSPGGTLTNEQFF. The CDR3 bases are TGTGCCAGCAGCCCCGGGGGGACACTTACCAATGAGCAGTTCTTC.

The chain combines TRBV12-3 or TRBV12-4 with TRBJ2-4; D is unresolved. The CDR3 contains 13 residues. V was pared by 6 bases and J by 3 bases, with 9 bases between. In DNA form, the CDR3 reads TGTGCCAGCAGCGGGTCCGGCAAAAACATTCAGTACTTC. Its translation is CASSGSGKNIQYF.

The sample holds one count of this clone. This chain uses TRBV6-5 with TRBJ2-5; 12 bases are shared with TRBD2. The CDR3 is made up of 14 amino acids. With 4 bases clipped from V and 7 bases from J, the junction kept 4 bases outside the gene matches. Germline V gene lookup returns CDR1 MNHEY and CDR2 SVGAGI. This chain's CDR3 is CASSSSGGAATQYF. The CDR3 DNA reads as TGTGCCAGCAGTTCTAGCGGGGGGGCCGCGACCCAGTACTTC.